A selection of T cell receptor beta chains follows, all from one sample in a study of vaccination effects on CD4 cells after COVID-19. Assay used: immunoSEQ multiplex PCR; TCRdb lists only in-frame clones, some missing. The table includes about 45,000 clones, around three quarters detected once. Their target antigens are unknown. The input for sequencing was CD4+ T cells from PBMCs cultured with SARS-CoV-2 spike peptides, taken before COVID-19 vaccination. These receptors originate from a human donor who received a COVID-19 vaccine. Both conserved end residues are part of each CDR3. The D gene is left open where the match is weak. Clone size is given for some rows only: seen once, a few or many times, or a class if the clone is expanded.

D gene	clone size	J gene	V gene	CDR3 DNA	CDR3 protein
-	few	TRBJ2-5	TRBV5-1	TGCGCCAGCAGCTCCGGGACGGCCCAAGAGACCCAGTACTTC	CASSSGTAQETQYF
-	once	TRBJ2-1	TRBV7-6	TGTGCCAGCAGCCCCGGGGTCTGGGGGCCGCTCAATGAGCAGTTCTTC	CASSPGVWGPLNEQFF
TRBD1	-	TRBJ2-5	TRBV5-1	TGCGCCAGCAGCTTGGGGACAGGGGAAGAGACCCAGTACTTC	CASSLGTGEETQYF
TRBD2	-	TRBJ2-1	TRBV27	TGTGCCAGCAGTTTATTTCGCACGTCTGAGCGGGGGCCTCCCAATGAGCAGTTCTTC	CASSLFRTSERGPPNEQFF
-	-	TRBJ2-2	TRBV6-4	TGTGCCAGCAGTGATGGGCCTATCACCGGGGAGCTGTTTTTT	CASSDGPITGELFF
-	-	TRBJ1-2	TRBV18	TGTGCCAGCTCTCCTACTCGAGAAGATGGCTACACCTTC	CASSPTREDGYTF
-	once	TRBJ2-5	TRBV3-1/TRBV3-2	TGTGCCAGCAGCCAAGGGGAAGCGCGGGAGACCCAGTACTTC	CASSQGEARETQYF
-	few	TRBJ2-2	TRBV18	TGTGCCAGCTCACCATTCTCGGTACAGGAGACCGGGGAGCTGTTTTTT	CASSPFSVQETGELFF
TRBD1	-	TRBJ1-2	TRBV12-3/TRBV12-4	TGTGCCAGCGTCTCACAGGGGGACTATGGCTACACCTTC	CASVSQGDYGYTF
TRBD2	-	TRBJ2-2	TRBV7-3	TGTGCCAGCAGCTTTGTGTCTAGCGGGGGACCGAACACCGGGGAGCTGTTTTTT	CASSFVSSGGPNTGELFF
-	-	TRBJ2-5	TRBV24-1	TGTGCCACCAGTGATGTTAGGGGGACCCAGTACTTC	CATSDVRGTQYF
-	-	TRBJ2-3	TRBV10-3	TGTGCCATAGCTGCTCACACAGATACGCAGTATTTT	CAIAAHTDTQYF
TRBD2	-	TRBJ2-3	TRBV6-5	TGTGCCAGCAGCTTTAGCGGGGGCGGCACAGATACGCAGTATTTT	CASSFSGGGTDTQYF
TRBD1	few	TRBJ1-1	TRBV5-4	TGTGCCAGCAGCTTGGCCAAACAGGGGGCAACTGAAGCTTTCTTT	CASSLAKQGATEAFF
-	-	TRBJ2-5	TRBV2	TGTGCCAGCAGGGGGACGGCGGGGACCCAGTACTTC	CASRGTAGTQYF
-	-	TRBJ2-5	TRBV2	TGTGCCAGCAGTCGACAGAATAGCCAAGAGACCCAGTACTTC	CASSRQNSQETQYF
-	-	TRBJ2-6	TRBV9	TGTGCCAGCAGGGCAGGGTCTGGGGCCAACGTCCTGACTTTC	CASRAGSGANVLTF
-	few	TRBJ1-1	TRBV5-8	TGTGCCAGCCCGGGGGGCACTGAAGCTTTCTTT	CASPGGTEAFF
TRBD1	-	TRBJ1-4	TRBV19	TGTGCCAGTAGGACCGGGACAGGGTATGAAAAACTGTTTTTT	CASRTGTGYEKLFF